A single sample gave rise to the 2 T cell receptor beta chains below, sequenced in a study of CD8 T cells in Susac syndrome. Random hexamers were used to reverse transcribe about 0.5 to 1 ug of RNA. TCRdb re-called the immunoSEQ multiplex PCR reads through MiXCR, storing one row per CDR3 protein. Here the sample spans roughly 120,000 distinct CDR3 sequences, around 94% being singletons. The sequencing input was CD4+ T cells from PBMCs. These receptors all stem from a human donor with multiple sclerosis.

This chain links TRBV29-1 with TRBJ1-2; 7 bases are shared with TRBD1. The germline V gene encodes CDR1 SQVTM and CDR2 ANQGSEA. J gave up 4 bases and V 7 bases, and 9 bases lay outside the gene matches. CDR3 length: 13 residues. The CDR3 region is CSGLGGGSYGYTF. For the CDR3, the DNA is TGCAGCGGTCTAGGAGGGGGCTCCTATGGCTACACCTTC.

This chain joins TRBV19 and TRBJ2-3, with D perhaps matching TRBD2 (5 bases). The ends were cut back, 1 base at V and 2 bases at J, with 7 bases in the middle. Germline CDR1 and CDR2: LNHDA and SQIVND (reference sequence). The length of the CDR3 is 14 residues. The CDR3 sequence is CASSIGTHTDTQYF. The CDR3 DNA sequence: TGTGCCAGTAGTATAGGGACTCACACAGATACGCAGTATTTT.